This T cell receptor beta chain is from a study of OX40 agonist ivuxolimab in advanced cancers. Study information: Patients were treated with intravenous ivuxolimab, dosed at 0.01 to 10 mg/kg and infused every 2 weeks. A male proportion of approximately 80% was recorded, with mean age 60 years and range about 23 to 80. Study-wide findings and caveats: Dose levels from 0.1 to 3.0 mg/kg saw CD4+ and CD8+ blood T cells expand clonally by week 6. Clonal expansion in partial responders at 0.1-3.0 mg/kg ranked among the lowest.

Per germline, CDR1 ENHRY and CDR2 SYGVKD. Unmatched junction bases numbered 12, after V lost 2 bases and J lost 1 base. The CDR3 consists of 19 residues. Clones were read by immunoSEQ multiplex PCR, and TCRdb kept only the in-frame ones, dropping some. The repertoire holds about 70,000 clones, with about 82% as singletons. With respect to this clone: The antigen is not known.

The V and J genes are TRBV10-3 and TRBJ2-2; 8 bases map to TRBD1. The origin of this receptor is an adult with an advanced solid tumor such as melanoma, head and neck, liver or kidney cancer. This material consisted of CD4+ or CD8+ T cells sorted from blood, taken in a trial of the OX40 agonist ivuxolimab. CDR3 sequence: CAISEPWTGMGENTGELFF. The CDR3 DNA is TGTGCCATCAGTGAGCCCTGGACAGGGATGGGGGAGAACACCGGGGAGCTGTTTTTT.